The 11 T cell receptor beta chains below all came from one sample that was sequenced in a study of CXCR3-negative and CXCR3-positive naive CD8 T cells. Researchers prepared the TRB cDNA libraries using 5' RACE with UMI labels. TCRdb re-called the 5' RACE reads; every CDR3 protein appears as one record, without DNA. Its listing shows fewer than 60,000 distinct CDR3 sequences. The sequencing sample was made of memory CD8+ T cells from blood. Receptors were obtained from a human donor in good health. Some clones in this sample may be carry-over from other donors' samples.

The chain links TRBV29-1 to TRBJ1-1. The length of the CDR3 is 12 residues. Germline-derived CDR1 and CDR2 are SQVTM and ANQGSEA. The CDR3 region is CSVEGVNTEAFF.

The CDR3 reads CSVPDGGGQYF. The chain has TRBV29-1 and TRBJ2-7; TCRdb's D call, TRBD2, is unchecked because there is no DNA. Germline V gene sequence: CDR1 SQVTM, CDR2 ANQGSEA. This CDR3 region has 11 residues.

J is TRBJ2-7 and V is TRBV20-1; TCRdb selects TRBD2, and the lack of DNA leaves this call unchecked. From germline, CDR1 is DFQATT and CDR2 SNEGSKA (reference sequence). The CDR3 has 16 amino acids. CDR3 sequence: CSANYFVGEEWNEQYF.

The chain couples TRBV5-5 to TRBJ1-6; as DNA is missing, the TRBD1 call by TCRdb cannot be tested. Germline V CDR1 and CDR2: SGHKS, YYEKEE (reference sequence). The CDR3 has 16 residues. CDR3 amino acids: CASSSGPGPGDSPLHF.

This chain connects TRBV10-2 to TRBJ1-1. Germline V gives CDR1 WSHSY, CDR2 SAAADI. The CDR3 totals 14 residues. CDR3 loop: CASSRTDPNTEAFF.

This chain links TRBV7-9 with TRBJ2-7. This CDR3 has 14 residues. Germline V gene data show CDR1 as SEHNR and CDR2 as FQNEAQ (reference sequence). The CDR3 loop reads CASSSPDSKYEQYF.

This chain uses TRBV10-3 with TRBJ2-3; TCRdb's D gene call, TRBD1, goes unchecked for lack of DNA. From germline, CDR1 is ENHRY and CDR2 SYGVKD. The CDR3 runs 14 residues. CDR3 region: CAISESGQADTQYF.

The chain joins TRBV7-6 to TRBJ2-3; the TRBD1 assignment by TCRdb is unverifiable without DNA. The CDR3 is 17 amino acids. CDR1 SGHVS and CDR2 FNYEAQ come from the germline V gene. The CDR3 region is CASSFPAGTGITDTQYF.

The gene calls are TRBV27 and TRBJ2-7; the D gene TCRdb calls, TRBD1, cannot be checked with no DNA. This CDR3 contains 14 residues. Germline CDR1 MNHEY, CDR2 SMNVEV (reference sequence). Here the CDR3 reads CASKDRVRSYEQYF.

V and J are TRBV6-5 and TRBJ1-2; TCRdb designates TRBD1, a call that cannot be tested without DNA. The CDR3 contains 16 residues. CDR1 is MNHEY, CDR2 SVGAGI, per germline. CDR3 residues: CASSYPRGVSDYGYTF.

The chain uses TRBV12-3 or TRBV12-4 and TRBJ2-7; TCRdb reports TRBD1, a call that lacks DNA to check it against. This CDR3 is 16 amino acids long. Here the CDR3 reads CASSPGQGQTVYEQYF.